This TCR beta chain was observed in a study of blood T cells in healthy people across ages. Study-wide results and caveats: Roughly linearly, TCR beta diversity per million T cells fell as age increased.

Through a sample-barcoded 5' primer and a J-beta primer mix, a second PCR was run for roughly 7 to 12 cycles. TCRdb ran MiXCR on the 5' RACE reads and lists one entry per CDR3 protein. Of around 500,000 distinct CDR3 sequences in the sample, roughly a quarter are singletons; the top ten hold approximately 3.6%. CDR1 is DFQATT and CDR2 is SNEGSKA in the germline V gene (reference sequence). V lost 6 bases, J lost 9 bases, and 21 bases lay in between. The CDR3 is 13 residues long. As to this clonotype: Antigen specificity is unknown.

In addition, the sample was reused for a study of T cells of mothers and their children. That paper states: The donors comprised roughly 6 children and their three healthy Caucasian mothers. Thymic selection molds TCR recombination output in much the same way for related pairs as for unrelated pairs.

The sequence was collected from a boy between 2 and 10 years old in good health. The genes are TRBV20-1 and TRBJ2-7; perhaps TRBD2 as D (6 bases). Sequenced: blood. Here the CDR3 reads CSAAGRARAGQYF. Here the CDR3 DNA reads TGCAGTGCCGCGGGGCGGGCTCGAGCAGGGCAGTACTTC.